This TCR beta chain was identified during a study of blood T cell repertoires in COVID-19. About the study: Samples of COVID-19 (acute and convalescent) were obtained from the United States, Italy and Spain.

Some clones are missing from TCRdb's copy, which holds only in-frame ones; the method was immunoSEQ multiplex PCR. Among more than 150,000 clones listed, approximately 87% were seen once. This receptor was identified in a woman between 18 and 29 years old who had recovered from COVID-19. The sample taken for sequencing was peripheral blood.

The CDR3 protein is CASSDGGSRKLFF. The CDR3 DNA reads as TGTGCCAGCAGTGATGGCGGGTCTAGAAAACTGTTTTTT. The chain carries TRBV2 and TRBJ1-4; D remains ambiguous. Germline V gene data show CDR1 as SNHLY and CDR2 as FYNNEI. The ends were cut back, 3 bases at V and 10 bases at J, with 12 bases in the middle. The CDR3 consists of 13 residues.